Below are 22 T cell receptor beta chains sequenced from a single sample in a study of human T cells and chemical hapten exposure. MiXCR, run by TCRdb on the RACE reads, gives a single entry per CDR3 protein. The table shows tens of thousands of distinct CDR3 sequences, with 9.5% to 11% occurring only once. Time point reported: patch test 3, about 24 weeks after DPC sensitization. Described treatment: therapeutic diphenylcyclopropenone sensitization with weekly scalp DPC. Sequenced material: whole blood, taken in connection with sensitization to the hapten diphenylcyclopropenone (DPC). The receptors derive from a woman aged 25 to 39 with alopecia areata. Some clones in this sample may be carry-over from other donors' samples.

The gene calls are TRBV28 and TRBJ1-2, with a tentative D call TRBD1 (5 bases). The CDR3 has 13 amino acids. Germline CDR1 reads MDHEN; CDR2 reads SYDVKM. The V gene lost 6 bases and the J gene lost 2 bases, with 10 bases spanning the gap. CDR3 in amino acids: CASRSGTNYGYTF. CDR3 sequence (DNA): TGTGCCAGCAGATCCGGGACGAACTATGGCTACACCTTC.

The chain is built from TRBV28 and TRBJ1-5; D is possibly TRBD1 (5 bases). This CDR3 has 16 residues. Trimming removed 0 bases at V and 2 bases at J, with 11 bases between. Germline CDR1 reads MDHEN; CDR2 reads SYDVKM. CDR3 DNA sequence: TGTGCCAGCAGTTTATGGGAGGGGTCGGGCAATCAGCCCCAGCATTTT. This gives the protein CASSLWEGSGNQPQHF.

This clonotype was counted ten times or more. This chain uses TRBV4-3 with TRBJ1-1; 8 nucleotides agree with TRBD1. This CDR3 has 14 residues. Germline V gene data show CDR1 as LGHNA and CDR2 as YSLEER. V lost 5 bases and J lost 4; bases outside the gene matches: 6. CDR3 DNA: TGCGCCAGCAGCAAAACAGGGGGGAGCACTGAAGCTTTCTTT. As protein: CASSKTGGSTEAFF.

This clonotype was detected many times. The CDR3 nucleotides are TGTGCCAGCAGCCAGCAGGGCTCTGGAAACACCATATATTTT. Its translation is CASSQQGSGNTIYF. The chain couples TRBV12-3 or TRBV12-4 to TRBJ1-3; TRBD1 is a possible D gene (5 bases). CDR3 length: 14 residues. The V and J ends lost 6 bases and 0 bases respectively, with 9 bases between them.

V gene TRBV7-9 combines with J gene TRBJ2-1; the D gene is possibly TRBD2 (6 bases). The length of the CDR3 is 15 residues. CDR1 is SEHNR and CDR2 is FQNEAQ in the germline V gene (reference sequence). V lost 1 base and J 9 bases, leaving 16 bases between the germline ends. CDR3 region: CASSLEGGTFFEQFF. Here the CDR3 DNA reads TGTGCCAGCAGCTTAGAGGGCGGGACCTTTTTTGAGCAGTTCTTC.

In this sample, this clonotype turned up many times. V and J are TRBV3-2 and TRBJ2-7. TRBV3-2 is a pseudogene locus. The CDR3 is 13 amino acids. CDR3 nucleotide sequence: TGTGCCAGCAGTCGACCGAGCTCCTACGAGCAGTACTTC. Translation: CASSRPSSYEQYF.

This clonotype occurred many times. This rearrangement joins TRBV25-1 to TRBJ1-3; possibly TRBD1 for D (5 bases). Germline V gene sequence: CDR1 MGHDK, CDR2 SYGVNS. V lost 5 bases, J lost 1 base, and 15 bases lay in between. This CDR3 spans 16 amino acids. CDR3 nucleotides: TGTGCCAGCAGTCCTCGGGACCGATGGTCTGGAAACACCATATATTTT. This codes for CASSPRDRWSGNTIYF.

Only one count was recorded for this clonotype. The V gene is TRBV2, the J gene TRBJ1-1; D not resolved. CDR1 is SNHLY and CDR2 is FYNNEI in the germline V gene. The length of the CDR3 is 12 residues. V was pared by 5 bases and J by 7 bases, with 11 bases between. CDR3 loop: CASSPGGLEAFF. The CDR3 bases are TGTGCCAGCAGTCCGGGAGGACTTGAAGCTTTCTTT.

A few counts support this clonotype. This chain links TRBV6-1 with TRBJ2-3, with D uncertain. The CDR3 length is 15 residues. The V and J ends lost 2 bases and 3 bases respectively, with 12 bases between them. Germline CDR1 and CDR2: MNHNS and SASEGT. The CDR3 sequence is CASSESSLRTDTQYF. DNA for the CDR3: TGTGCCAGCAGTGAATCCTCCCTCAGAACAGATACGCAGTATTTT.

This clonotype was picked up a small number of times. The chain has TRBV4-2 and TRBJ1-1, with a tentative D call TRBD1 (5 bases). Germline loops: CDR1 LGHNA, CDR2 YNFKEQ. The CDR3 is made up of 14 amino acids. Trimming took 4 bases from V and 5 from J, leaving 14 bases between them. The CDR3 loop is CASSPPQGGTEAFF. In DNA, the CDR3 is TGTGCCAGCAGCCCCCCCCAGGGAGGTACTGAAGCTTTCTTT.

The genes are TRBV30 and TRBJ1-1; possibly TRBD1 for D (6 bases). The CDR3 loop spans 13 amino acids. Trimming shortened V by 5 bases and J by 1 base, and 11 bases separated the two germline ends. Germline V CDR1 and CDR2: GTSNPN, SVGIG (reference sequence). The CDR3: CAWSTGWNTEAFF. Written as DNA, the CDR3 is TGTGCCTGGTCAACAGGGTGGAACACTGAAGCTTTCTTT.

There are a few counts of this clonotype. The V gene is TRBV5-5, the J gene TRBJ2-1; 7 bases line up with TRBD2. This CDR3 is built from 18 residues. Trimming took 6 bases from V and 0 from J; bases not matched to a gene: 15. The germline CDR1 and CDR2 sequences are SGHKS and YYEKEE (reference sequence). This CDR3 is CASTTSVVDVFSYNEQFF. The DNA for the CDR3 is TGTGCCAGCACCACTAGCGTGGTTGACGTCTTCTCCTACAATGAGCAGTTCTTC.

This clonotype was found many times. The DNA of the CDR3 is TGTGCCACCAGCAGAGAAAACCACAGGGCTGAGCAGTTCTTC. This codes for CATSRENHRAEQFF. The chain joins TRBV15 to TRBJ2-1; possible D gene TRBD1, 6 bases. This CDR3 is built from 14 residues. V was pared by 0 bases and J by 9 bases, with 12 bases between. Germline-derived CDR1 and CDR2 are LNHNV and YYDKDF (reference sequence).

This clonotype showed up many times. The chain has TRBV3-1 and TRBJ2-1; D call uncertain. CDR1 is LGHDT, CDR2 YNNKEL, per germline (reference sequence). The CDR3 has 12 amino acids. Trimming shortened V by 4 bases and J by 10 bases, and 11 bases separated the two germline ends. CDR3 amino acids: CASSPLGKEQFF. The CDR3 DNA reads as TGTGCCAGCAGCCCCTTAGGGAAAGAGCAGTTCTTC.

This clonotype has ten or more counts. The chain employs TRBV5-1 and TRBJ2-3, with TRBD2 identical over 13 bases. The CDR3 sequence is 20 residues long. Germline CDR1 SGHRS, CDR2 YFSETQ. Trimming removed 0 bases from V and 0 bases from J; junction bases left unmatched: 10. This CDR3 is CASSLGGLAGVEPSTDTQYF. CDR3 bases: TGCGCCAGCAGCTTGGGTGGACTAGCGGGAGTGGAACCTAGCACAGATACGCAGTATTTT. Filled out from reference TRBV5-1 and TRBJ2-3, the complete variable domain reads KAGVTQTPRYLIKTRGQQVTLSCSPISGHRSVSWYQQTPGQGLQFLFEYFSETQRNKGNFPGRFSGRQFSNSRSEMNVSTLELGDSALYLCASSLGGLAGVEPSTDTQYFGPGTRLTVL.

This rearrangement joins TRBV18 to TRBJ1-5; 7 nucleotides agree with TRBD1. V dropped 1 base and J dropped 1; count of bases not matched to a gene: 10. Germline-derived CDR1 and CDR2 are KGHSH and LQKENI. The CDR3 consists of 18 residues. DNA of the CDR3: TGTGCCAGCTCACCACGAGCCCCCGGGACAGCGAGCAATCAGCCCCAGCATTTT. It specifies CASSPRAPGTASNQPQHF.

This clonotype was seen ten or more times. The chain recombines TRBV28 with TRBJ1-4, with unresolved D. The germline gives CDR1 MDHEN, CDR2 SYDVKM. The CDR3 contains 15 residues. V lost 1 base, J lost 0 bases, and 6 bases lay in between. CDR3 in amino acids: CASSLYSSTNEKLFF. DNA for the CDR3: TGTGCCAGCAGTTTATACAGCTCAACTAATGAAAAACTGTTTTTT.

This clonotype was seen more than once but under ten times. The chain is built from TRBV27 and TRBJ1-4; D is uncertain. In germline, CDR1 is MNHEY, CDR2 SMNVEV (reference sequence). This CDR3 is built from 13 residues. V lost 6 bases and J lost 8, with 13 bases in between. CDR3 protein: CASSSNSAEKLFF. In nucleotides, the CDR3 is TGTGCCAGCAGCTCCAATTCTGCGGAAAAACTGTTTTTT. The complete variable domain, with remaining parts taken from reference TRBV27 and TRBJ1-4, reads EAQVTQNPRYLITVTGKKLTVTCSQNMNHEYMSWYRQDPGLGLRQIYYSMNVEVTDKGDVPEGYKVSRKEKRNFPLILESPSPNQTSLYFCASSSNSAEKLFFGSGTQLSVL.

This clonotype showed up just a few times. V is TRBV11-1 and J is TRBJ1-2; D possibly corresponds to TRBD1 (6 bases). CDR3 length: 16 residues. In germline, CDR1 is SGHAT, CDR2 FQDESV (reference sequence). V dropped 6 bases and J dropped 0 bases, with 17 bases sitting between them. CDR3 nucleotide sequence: TGTGCCAGCAGTCGTGGAACAGGGAGGACTAACTATGGCTACACCTTC. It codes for CASSRGTGRTNYGYTF.

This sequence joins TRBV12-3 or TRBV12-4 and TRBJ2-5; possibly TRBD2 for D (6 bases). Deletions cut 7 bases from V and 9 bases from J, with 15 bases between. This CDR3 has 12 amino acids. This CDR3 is CASNLAGGAQYF. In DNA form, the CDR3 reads TGTGCCAGCAATCTCGCAGGAGGGGCCCAGTACTTC.

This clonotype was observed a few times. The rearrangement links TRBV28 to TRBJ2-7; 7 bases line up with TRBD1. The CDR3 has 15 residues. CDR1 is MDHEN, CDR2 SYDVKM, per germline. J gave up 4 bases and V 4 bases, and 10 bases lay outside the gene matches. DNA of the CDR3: TGTGCCAGCAGTTCGCCGGGACAGTTTTTATACGAGCAGTACTTC. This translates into CASSSPGQFLYEQYF.

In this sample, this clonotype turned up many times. The CDR3 loop reads CASTNHGTGEGYTF. CDR3 nucleotide sequence: TGTGCCAGTACCAACCATGGGACAGGGGAAGGCTACACCTTC. The chain recombines TRBV19 with TRBJ1-2; 10 nucleotides align to TRBD1. The ends lost 7 bases at V and 8 bases at J; junction bases unmatched: 10. The CDR3 runs to 14 residues. Germline values: CDR1 LNHDA, CDR2 SQIVND (reference sequence).